This entry lists 19 T cell receptor beta chains sequenced from one sample in a study of T-cell memory formation after mild COVID-19. One entry per CDR3 protein results from TCRdb running MiXCR on the 5' RACE reads. Altogether 450,000 to 650,000 distinct CDR3 sequences are present, around 21% being singletons, with the ten largest covering around an eighth. Material for sequencing was PBMCs or a T cell subset sorted from them (not recorded which). These receptors were taken from an adult woman who had mild COVID-19 (a few samples of this study predate the infection). Cell type and time point are not known.

V is TRBV10-3 and J is TRBJ2-3; perhaps TRBD2 as D (6 bases). From germline, CDR1 is ENHRY and CDR2 SYGVKD. The V end was cut by 8 bases, the J end by 4 bases, with 19 bases between. This CDR3 has 15 residues. CDR3 residues: CAISGGEPVPDTQYF. CDR3 DNA: TGTGCCATCTCCGGCGGGGAACCGGTTCCAGATACGCAGTATTTT.

This clonotype has more than one count but fewer than ten. As DNA, the CDR3 is TGCAGCGTTCACGGGACTGAAGCTTTCTTT. Protein: CSVHGTEAFF. The chain recombines TRBV29-1 with TRBJ1-1, with D unresolved. Germline V gives CDR1 SQVTM, CDR2 ANQGSEA. This CDR3 has 10 amino acids. Trimming stripped 5 bases from V and 5 bases from J, with 6 bases between.

The V and J genes are TRBV20-1 and TRBJ2-3, with no clear D. The CDR3 runs 12 residues. Trimming cost V 6 bases and J 0 bases, with 7 bases left between them. Germline loops: CDR1 DFQATT, CDR2 SNEGSKA (reference sequence). The CDR3 bases are TGCAGTGCGCGTACTAGCACAGATACGCAGTATTTT. It codes for CSARTSTDTQYF.

A few counts support this clonotype. V and J are TRBV5-1 and TRBJ2-2, with 10 positions matching TRBD1. CDR1 SGHRS and CDR2 YFSETQ come from the germline V gene. This CDR3 contains 15 residues. V dropped 1 base and J dropped 6; count of bases not matched to a gene: 3. The CDR3 DNA reads as TGCGCCAGCAGCTTGATTGGGACAGGGGCCGGGGAGCTGTTTTTT. Translation: CASSLIGTGAGELFF.

The chain joins TRBV29-1 to TRBJ2-5, with a possible D match to TRBD2 (5 bases). CDR1 is SQVTM and CDR2 is ANQGSEA in the germline V gene. The CDR3 covers 15 residues. V shed 5 bases and J shed 0 bases, with 16 bases lying between them. DNA for the CDR3: TGCAGCGTTTGGCGGGCGGAACCGTACCAAGAGACCCAGTACTTC. It is translated as CSVWRAEPYQETQYF.

This clonotype has a handful of counts. This may be a read error: a much more frequent sequence differs by one nucleotide. This chain connects TRBV12-3 or TRBV12-4 to TRBJ2-1; 10 bases match TRBD1. This CDR3 contains 15 residues. The ends lost 5 bases at V and 9 bases at J; junction bases unmatched: 10. CDR3 nucleotides: TGTGCCAGCAGTCCGACAGGGGGCAAGCGGGGTGAGCAGTTCTTC. This codes for CASSPTGGKRGEQFF.

This clonotype occurred a few times. Written as DNA, the CDR3 is TGTGCCAGCAGTTGGCGGCTAGCGGGAGTTAACGGGGAGCTGTTTTTT. This encodes CASSWRLAGVNGELFF. The chain links TRBV12-3 or TRBV12-4 to TRBJ2-2; 10 bases match TRBD2. CDR3 length equals 16 residues. Unmatched junction bases numbered 9, after V lost 4 bases and J lost 7 bases.

This clonotype came up a few times. CDR3 nucleotide sequence: TGTGCCAGCAGCTTATCCGGGACTAGCGGCCTGAATGAGCAGTTCTTC. Its protein is CASSLSGTSGLNEQFF. The chain combines TRBV11-3 with TRBJ2-1, with 11 bases fitting TRBD2. The length of the CDR3 is 16 residues. The junction had 7 bases not matched to a gene; V was cut back by 2 bases and J by 7 bases. The germline V gene encodes CDR1 SGHNT and CDR2 YENEEA.

As to this clonotype: One junction end disagrees with the germline gene, perhaps due to a read error. This chain uses TRBV27 with TRBJ1-1; TRBD1 aligns across 8 bases. From germline, CDR1 is MNHEY and CDR2 SMNVEV (reference sequence). This CDR3 contains 15 residues. CDR3 amino acids: CANSLTRGLGTEAFF. Here the CDR3 DNA reads TGTGCCAACAGTTTGACCAGGGGGCTGGGCACTGAAGCTTTCTTT.

The J gene is TRBJ1-1, the V gene TRBV2; a possible D gene is TRBD1 (5 bases). Germline CDR1 reads SNHLY; CDR2 reads FYNNEI. This CDR3 region has 11 residues. Trimming took 11 bases from V and 10 from J, leaving 17 bases between them. CDR3 residues: CAGGAARRAFF. The CDR3 DNA follows: TGTGCCGGTGGGGCGGCCCGAAGAGCTTTCTTT.

The CDR3 sequence: CASSSSGQTRGEKLFF. The CDR3 coding sequence is TGCGCCAGCAGCTCCTCAGGACAGACCCGGGGTGAAAAACTGTTTTTT. This chain uses TRBV5-1 with TRBJ1-4; TRBD1 might be the D (6 bases). CDR3 length equals 16 residues. Per germline, CDR1 SGHRS and CDR2 YFSETQ. V was shortened by 3 bases and J by 7 bases, with 19 bases between the two germline ends.

The J gene is TRBJ1-4, the V gene TRBV19; 9 nucleotides match TRBD1. Per germline, CDR1 LNHDA and CDR2 SQIVND (reference sequence). There are 14 residues in the CDR3. The J segment lost 7 bases and the V segment lost 6 bases, leaving 6 bases of the junction unmatched. CDR3 amino acids: CASSPDRGLEKLFF. The CDR3 bases are TGTGCCAGTAGCCCGGACAGGGGACTTGAAAAACTGTTTTTT.

The gene calls are TRBV14 and TRBJ2-3; D is ambiguous. Per the germline V gene, CDR1 is SGHDN and CDR2 is FVKESK. The CDR3 is 15 amino acids. Trimming left V 2 bases short and J 0 bases short, with 9 bases between. The CDR3 DNA reads as TGTGCCAGCAGCCAATGGGCCCTTAGCACAGATACGCAGTATTTT. Translated, it gives CASSQWALSTDTQYF. Using reference TRBV14 and TRBJ2-3 for the parts outside the CDR3, the full variable domain is EAGVTQFPSHSVIEKGQTVTLRCDPISGHDNLYWYRRVMGKEIKFLLHFVKESKQDESGMPNNRFLAERTGGTYSTLKVQPAELEDSGVYFCASSQWALSTDTQYFGPGTRLTVL.

This sequence joins TRBV24-1 and TRBJ1-2; TRBD1 agrees at 7 bases. V shed 9 bases, J shed 4 bases, and the junction held 7 bases outside the gene matches. The CDR3 extends over 13 amino acids. The germline CDR1 and CDR2 sequences are KGHDR and SFDVKD. The CDR3 spells CATSPGQSYGYTF. In DNA form, the CDR3 reads TGTGCCACCTCCCCGGGACAGTCCTATGGCTACACCTTC.

The chain carries TRBV6-5 and TRBJ2-3; TRBD2 aligns across 9 bases. V lost 6 bases, J lost 0 bases, and 4 bases stayed unmatched. This CDR3 has 15 residues. Germline lookup yields CDR1 MNHEY and CDR2 SVGAGI. CDR3 protein: CASRRLAASTDTQYF. In DNA form, the CDR3 reads TGTGCCAGCAGGCGACTAGCGGCTAGCACAGATACGCAGTATTTT.

Worth noting for this clonotype: The junction differs from germline at one of its ends, possibly a read error. The chain employs TRBV7-9 and TRBJ2-3; D gene uncertain. Germline V gene lookup returns CDR1 SEHNR and CDR2 FQNEAQ (reference sequence). The CDR3 spans 11 residues. The CDR3 here is CASSLGGPGSF. Written as DNA, the CDR3 is TGTGCCAGCAGCTTAGGGGGTCCCGGCTCCTTT.

This chain connects TRBV20-1 to TRBJ1-1; D is unclear. Germline CDR1 and CDR2: DFQATT and SNEGSKA (reference sequence). Trimming cost V 6 bases and J 4 bases, with 9 bases left between them. This CDR3 region has 11 residues. CDR3 coding DNA: TGCAGTGCAGGGAGAAGCACTGAAGCTTTCTTT. It is translated as CSAGRSTEAFF.

This clonotype was observed at least ten times. The chain carries TRBV5-1 and TRBJ2-1; D unclear. The CDR3 is made up of 13 amino acids. V lost 1 base to trimming and J lost 6 bases, with 8 bases between them. Germline V lookup: CDR1 SGHRS, CDR2 YFSETQ. The CDR3 DNA follows: TGCGCCAGCAGCTTGAGTCAGTCCAATGAGCAGTTCTTC. It encodes CASSLSQSNEQFF.

This clonotype was counted a few times. The chain employs TRBV7-9 and TRBJ1-1, with TRBD1 matching over 9 bases. V lost 0 bases, J lost 0 bases, and 8 bases stayed unmatched. The germline V gene encodes CDR1 SEHNR and CDR2 FQNEAQ (reference sequence). The CDR3 contains 18 residues. The CDR3 nucleotides read TGTGCCAGCAGCTTAGCCCGACCGGGACAGGGCTTGAACACTGAAGCTTTCTTT. Translation: CASSLARPGQGLNTEAFF.